These 10 T cell receptor beta chains originate from one sample sequenced in a study of shared clonotypes between healthy human individuals. The protocol was immunoSEQ multiplex PCR, while the TCRdb copy is restricted to in-frame clones and leaves out a portion. The sample has over 950,000 clones, about 72% seen once. Sequencing input: memory CD4+ T cells from PBMCs. Subset denoted: CD45RA-negative fraction. The receptors come from a man aged 18 to 35 in good health. Some clones in this sample may be carry-over from other donors' samples.

The chain has TRBV7-3 and TRBJ2-7; 7 bases align to TRBD1. Trimming took 3 bases from V and 6 from J; bases not matched to a gene: 8. Germline V gene lookup returns CDR1 SGHTA and CDR2 FQGTGA. CDR3 length: 14 amino acids. CDR3 residues: CASSLGTVGSEQYF. The CDR3 nucleotides are TGTGCCAGCAGCTTGGGGACAGTGGGGAGCGAGCAGTACTTC.

The rearrangement links TRBV30 to TRBJ2-1; 7 positions match TRBD2. Unmatched junction bases numbered 10, after V lost 8 bases and J lost 3 bases. The CDR3 totals 14 residues. Germline V gene sequence: CDR1 GTSNPN, CDR2 SVGIG (reference sequence). CDR3 nucleotide sequence: TGTGCCCGCCCGGCTAGCGGTTACTACAATGAGCAGTTCTTC. Residues: CARPASGYYNEQFF.

In the case of this clone: This could be a read error, since a much larger clone is one nucleotide away. Distinct nucleotide sequences in the sample also encode this CDR3. The rearrangement uses TRBV4-1 and TRBJ2-7; no clear D gene. This CDR3 is built from 13 residues. Germline-derived CDR1 and CDR2 are MGHRA and YSYEKL. V was trimmed by 1 base and J by 0 bases, leaving 4 bases between them. In DNA, the CDR3 is TGCGCCAGCAGCCAAGTCGGCTCCTACGAGCAGTACTTC. Its protein product is CASSQVGSYEQYF.

This clone was counted a single time. V usage is TRBV7-3 and J usage is TRBJ2-7; 9 bases fit TRBD2. The germline V gene has CDR1 SGHTA and CDR2 FQGTGA. Trimming cost V 2 bases and J 4 bases; bases outside gene matches: 9. CDR3 size: 16 residues. The CDR3 region is CASSLDSAGGLYEQYF. The CDR3 bases are TGTGCCAGCAGCTTAGATTCTGCGGGAGGGCTTTACGAGCAGTACTTC.

The chain combines TRBV5-4 with TRBJ1-1; D may be TRBD1 (6 bases). The CDR3 loop spans 14 amino acids. The V gene's germline CDR1 is SGHNT and CDR2 YYREEE (reference sequence). Trimming pared 7 bases from V and 4 bases from J, leaving 17 bases between. The CDR3 loop is CASGYTGRSTEAFF. The CDR3 DNA follows: TGTGCCAGCGGATACACAGGGCGTTCCACTGAAGCTTTCTTT.

The V and J genes are TRBV27 and TRBJ2-3, with no clear D. Per germline, CDR1 MNHEY and CDR2 SMNVEV (reference sequence). Trimming shortened V by 5 bases and J by 7 bases, and 22 bases separated the two germline ends. The CDR3 loop spans 16 amino acids. The CDR3 DNA reads TGTGCCAGCAGTCCCCCCCCGACTCGGACGACAAATACGCAGTATTTT. Its protein product is CASSPPPTRTTNTQYF.

This chain's CDR3 is CASSSRLYEQYF. CDR3 bases: TGTGCCAGCAGCTCCCGACTCTACGAGCAGTACTTC. This rearrangement joins TRBV7-2 to TRBJ2-7; D is undetermined. Germline CDR1 and CDR2: SGHTA and FQGNSA. V was clipped by 4 bases and J by 3 bases, with 7 bases between them. This CDR3 spans 12 amino acids.

The CDR3 protein is CASSFSLRGNTIYF. CDR3 coding DNA: TGTGCCAGCAGCTTTTCACTGCGGGGAAACACCATATATTTT. The V and J genes are TRBV7-9 and TRBJ1-3; no definite D call. This CDR3 spans 14 amino acids. Trimming took off 3 bases at V and 4 bases at J, with 10 bases between the two ends. CDR1 is SEHNR and CDR2 is FQNEAQ in the germline V gene (reference sequence).

The CDR3 spells CASSLSSANSYNEQFF. For the CDR3, the DNA is TGTGCCAGCAGCTTATCTTCGGCCAACTCCTACAATGAGCAGTTCTTC. The V gene is TRBV7-3, the J gene TRBJ2-1; unclear D gene. V lost 2 bases to trimming and J lost 0 bases, with 11 bases between them. Per germline, CDR1 SGHTA and CDR2 FQGTGA. This CDR3 contains 16 residues.

The V and J genes are TRBV11-3 and TRBJ1-2; 8 bases agree with TRBD1. This CDR3 spans 17 amino acids. Germline assignment: CDR1 SGHNT and CDR2 YENEEA. V lost 1 base and J lost 5; bases outside the gene matches: 12. CDR3 nucleotides: TGTGCCAGCAGCTTAGGCACAGGGGGAAGGACTAGGTATGGCTACACCTTC. Its translation: CASSLGTGGRTRYGYTF.